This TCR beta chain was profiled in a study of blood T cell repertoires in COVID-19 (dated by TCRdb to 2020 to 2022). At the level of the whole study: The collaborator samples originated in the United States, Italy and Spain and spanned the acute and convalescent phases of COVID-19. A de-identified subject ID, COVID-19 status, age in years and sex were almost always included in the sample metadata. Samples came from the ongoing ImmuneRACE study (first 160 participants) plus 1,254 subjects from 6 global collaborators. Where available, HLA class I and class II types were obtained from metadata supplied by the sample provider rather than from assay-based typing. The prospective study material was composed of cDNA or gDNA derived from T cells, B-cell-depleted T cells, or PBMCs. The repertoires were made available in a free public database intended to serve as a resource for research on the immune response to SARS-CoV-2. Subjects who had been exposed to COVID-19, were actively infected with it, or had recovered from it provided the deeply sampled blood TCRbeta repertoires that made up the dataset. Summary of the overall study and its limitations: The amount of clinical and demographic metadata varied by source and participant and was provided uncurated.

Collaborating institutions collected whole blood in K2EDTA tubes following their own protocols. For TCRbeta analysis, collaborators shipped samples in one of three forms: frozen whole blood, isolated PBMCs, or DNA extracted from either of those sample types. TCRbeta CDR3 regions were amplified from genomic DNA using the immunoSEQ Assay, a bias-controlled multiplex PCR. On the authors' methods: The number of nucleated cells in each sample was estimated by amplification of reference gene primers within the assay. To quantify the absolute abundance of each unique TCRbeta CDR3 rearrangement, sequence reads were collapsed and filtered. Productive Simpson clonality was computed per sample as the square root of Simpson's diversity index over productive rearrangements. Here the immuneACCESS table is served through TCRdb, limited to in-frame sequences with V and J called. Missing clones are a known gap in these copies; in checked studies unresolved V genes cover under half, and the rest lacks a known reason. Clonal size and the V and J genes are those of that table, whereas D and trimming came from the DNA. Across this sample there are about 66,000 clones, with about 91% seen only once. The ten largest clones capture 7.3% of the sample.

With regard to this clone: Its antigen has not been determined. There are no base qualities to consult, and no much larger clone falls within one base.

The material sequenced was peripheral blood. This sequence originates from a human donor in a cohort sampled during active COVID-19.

This receptor has the CDR3 CASSVEGLGDSYEQYF. In nucleotide form, the sequence is TGTGCCAGCAGCGTAGAGGGACTAGGCGACTCCTACGAGCAGTACTTC. The chain is assembled from TRBV9 and TRBJ2-7; 8 bases in the junction line up with TRBD2. According to the germline V gene, CDR1 reads SGDLS and CDR2 reads YYNGEE. The CDR3, cysteine through phenylalanine, is 16 amino acids long. Only the CDR3 part of the read is kept: 48 bases, read in frame from the first base. The germline V and J ends show losses of 0 bases and 0 bases respectively, and no gene match explains 5 bases of the junction.